What follows are 21 T cell receptor beta chains derived from one specimen sequenced in a study of T-cell reconstitution after alpha-beta-depleted transplantation in children. As it was prepared, the TCRbeta library received unique molecular identifiers. Using its own MiXCR run on the PCR reads, TCRdb lists one record per CDR3 protein. The table records 250,000 to 400,000 distinct CDR3 sequences, around 25% of them present only once. The sample here was PBMCs, mostly from graft donor cells, taken 180 days after TCRalphabeta/CD19-depleted stem cell transplant. The receptors come from a male patient younger than 18 who had a stem cell transplant for acute lymphoblastic leukemia, so the T cells may come from the graft donor.

This clonotype was counted a few times. V is TRBV12-3 or TRBV12-4 and J is TRBJ1-2, with no clear D. V lost 3 bases and J 8 bases, leaving 7 bases between the germline ends. The CDR3 covers 11 residues. The CDR3 loop is CASSFSVGYTF. In DNA form, the CDR3 reads TGTGCCAGCAGTTTCTCAGTGGGCTACACCTTC.

This chain links TRBV27 with TRBJ2-4; 11 bases line up with TRBD1. The CDR3 is 16 amino acids. Trimming removed 5 bases from V and 9 bases from J; junction bases left unmatched: 12. Germline-derived CDR1 and CDR2 are MNHEY and SMNVEV (reference sequence). CDR3 region: CASSLLPGQGETIQYF. In DNA form, the CDR3 reads TGTGCCAGCAGTCTCCTTCCGGGACAGGGGGAGACCATTCAGTACTTC.

The chain recombines TRBV7-3 with TRBJ2-1; no definite D call. Germline CDR1 reads SGHTA; CDR2 reads FQGTGA. The CDR3 has 15 residues. Trimming removed 2 bases at V and 14 bases at J, with 22 bases between. Here the CDR3 reads CASSLLATPTGLKFF. As DNA, the CDR3 is TGTGCCAGCAGCTTATTAGCCACGCCAACCGGATTAAAGTTCTTC.

V is TRBV10-2 and J is TRBJ2-1, with a weak D call TRBD2 (6 bases). This CDR3 contains 13 residues. Trimming shortened V by 5 bases and J by 9 bases, and 14 bases separated the two germline ends. Germline CDR1 reads WSHSY; CDR2 reads SAAADI. CDR3 region: CASSRGSGAEQFF. The CDR3, as DNA: TGCGCCAGCAGTCGGGGGAGTGGGGCTGAGCAGTTCTTC.

The gene calls are TRBV7-9 and TRBJ2-7; D gene uncertain. The CDR3 contains 14 residues. The germline V gene has CDR1 SEHNR and CDR2 FQNEAQ (reference sequence). Trimming took 3 bases from V and 3 from J, leaving 12 bases between them. The CDR3 region is CASSFHGPYYEQYF. The CDR3 region has the DNA TGTGCCAGCAGCTTCCACGGGCCTTACTACGAGCAGTACTTC.

This clonotype has a handful of counts. CDR3 nucleotide sequence: TGTGCCACCGCTAACACCGGGGAGCTGTTTTTT. Translated: CATANTGELFF. The chain is built from TRBV24-1 and TRBJ2-2, with no clear D. The CDR3 spans 11 residues. In germline, CDR1 is KGHDR, CDR2 SFDVKD. Trimming removed 9 bases from V and 2 bases from J, with 3 bases in between.

As for this clonotype: The junction departs from germline at one end; a sequencing error may be responsible. The chain carries TRBV7-8 and TRBJ2-5, with D possibly TRBD2 on 6 matching bases. The CDR3 loop spans 16 amino acids. Germline V gene data show CDR1 as SGHVS and CDR2 as FQNEAQ. The CDR3: CASSLDGGIPPETQSF. The CDR3 DNA is TGTGCCAGCAGCTTAGACGGCGGGATCCCTCCAGAGACCCAGTCCTTC.

This clonotype showed up just a few times. J is TRBJ2-7 and V is TRBV29-1, with D maybe TRBD1 (5 bases). The CDR3 runs 12 residues. CDR1 and CDR2 from the germline V gene are SQVTM and ANQGSEA. The V and J ends lost 4 bases and 3 bases respectively, with 10 bases between them. CDR3 sequence: CSVAKGDYEQYF. CDR3 nucleotides: TGCAGCGTTGCAAAAGGGGACTACGAGCAGTACTTC.

This clonotype showed up many times. The chain joins TRBV5-1 to TRBJ2-1; TRBD2 aligns across 8 bases. V shed 1 base, J shed 8 bases, and the junction held 5 bases outside the gene matches. Germline V gene data show CDR1 as SGHRS and CDR2 as YFSETQ. The CDR3 has 14 residues. CDR3 DNA: TGCGCCAGCAGCTTGATAACGGGAGGGCATGAGCAGTTCTTC. Protein product: CASSLITGGHEQFF. Based on the CDR3 plus reference TRBV5-1 and TRBJ2-1, the full variable domain is KAGVTQTPRYLIKTRGQQVTLSCSPISGHRSVSWYQQTPGQGLQFLFEYFSETQRNKGNFPGRFSGRQFSNSRSEMNVSTLELGDSALYLCASSLITGGHEQFFGPGTRLTVL.

This clonotype was counted between two and nine times. This sequence joins TRBV20-1 and TRBJ2-3, with 7 nucleotides matching TRBD1. CDR3 size: 14 residues. Germline loops: CDR1 DFQATT, CDR2 SNEGSKA (reference sequence). Germline trimming cut 4 bases from V and 4 bases from J; bases unmatched to any gene: 8. CDR3 nucleotides: TGCAGTGCTAACAAGGGGGCACGCTCAGATACGCAGTATTTT. Its protein is CSANKGARSDTQYF.

This chain uses TRBV7-2 with TRBJ2-4; D remains unclear. The germline gives CDR1 SGHTA, CDR2 FQGNSA. The ends were cut back, 5 bases at V and 0 bases at J, with 14 bases in the middle. This CDR3 spans 16 amino acids. CDR3 sequence (DNA): TGTGCCAGCAGCCATTTAAATTATCTAGCCAAAAACATTCAGTACTTC. Protein product: CASSHLNYLAKNIQYF.

V is TRBV5-1 and J is TRBJ2-1; TRBD2 matches at 11 bases. Losses at the gene ends were 3 bases for V and 0 bases for J; bases not matched to a gene: 5. Germline lookup yields CDR1 SGHRS and CDR2 YFSETQ. This CDR3 has 17 amino acids. CDR3 nucleotides: TGCGCCAGCAGCTGGGGACTAGCGGAGAGCTCCTACAATGAGCAGTTCTTC. Translated, it gives CASSWGLAESSYNEQFF.

This clonotype has only a few counts. V usage is TRBV20-1 and J usage is TRBJ2-4; D unclear. This CDR3 has 14 residues. CDR1 is DFQATT, CDR2 SNEGSKA, per germline (reference sequence). The V and J ends lost 6 bases and 0 bases respectively, with 12 bases between them. The CDR3 nucleotides read TGCAGTGCGGAGAGGCAGTTAGCCAAAAACATTCAGTACTTC. This sequence encodes CSAERQLAKNIQYF.

This chain uses TRBV5-6 with TRBJ2-2; D gene ambiguous. The germline gives CDR1 SGHDT, CDR2 YYEEEE. The CDR3 runs to 17 residues. Trimming pared 1 base from V and 1 base from J, leaving 14 bases between. Written as DNA, the CDR3 is TGTGCCAGCAGCTTGAACAGAGACCCCTTGAACACCGGGGAGCTGTTTTTT. It codes for CASSLNRDPLNTGELFF.

The V call is TRBV19, the J call TRBJ1-1; D gene uncertain. Trimming left V 6 bases short and J 1 base short, with 12 bases between. This CDR3 is 14 amino acids long. Per germline, CDR1 LNHDA and CDR2 SQIVND (reference sequence). CDR3 DNA: TGTGCCAGTAGGCGGGTTTCAAGGAACACTGAAGCTTTCTTT. This translates into CASRRVSRNTEAFF.

This clonotype occurred a few times. The chain is built from TRBV9 and TRBJ2-1; TRBD1 aligns across 11 bases. Trimming cost V 0 bases and J 9 bases; bases outside gene matches: 8. The CDR3 length is 16 residues. The germline V gene has CDR1 SGDLS and CDR2 YYNGEE. The CDR3 sequence: CASSVDRGGTGGEQFF. As DNA, the CDR3 is TGTGCCAGCAGCGTAGATAGAGGGGGGACAGGGGGTGAGCAGTTCTTC.

The genes are TRBV19 and TRBJ2-6; TRBD1 matches 12 bases. With 3 bases clipped from V and 2 bases from J, the junction kept 2 bases outside the gene matches. The CDR3 has 17 residues. CDR1 LNHDA and CDR2 SQIVND come from the germline V gene (reference sequence). CDR3 in DNA: TGTGCCAGTAGTATCGGGACAGGGGGCCCTGGGGCCAACGTCCTGACTTTC. As protein: CASSIGTGGPGANVLTF.

The chain uses TRBV9 and TRBJ2-2, with D possibly matching TRBD1 (7 bases). The CDR3 runs 16 residues. V was pared by 0 bases and J by 2 bases, with 11 bases between. Germline loops: CDR1 SGDLS, CDR2 YYNGEE. The CDR3 sequence: CASSVGTGLNTGELFF. DNA of the CDR3: TGTGCCAGCAGCGTAGGGACAGGACTAAACACCGGGGAGCTGTTTTTT. The full variable domain, rest sourced from reference TRBV9 and TRBJ2-2, is DSGVTQTPKHLITATGQRVTLRCSPRSGDLSVYWYQQSLDQGLQFLIQYYNGEERAKGNILERFSAQQFPDLHSELNLSSLELGDSALYFCASSVGTGLNTGELFFGEGSRLTVL.

This clonotype was seen only a few times. V gene TRBV7-6 combines with J gene TRBJ2-6; 7 bases are shared with TRBD1. Germline-derived CDR1 and CDR2 are SGHVS and FNYEAQ. V dropped 4 bases and J dropped 5; count of bases not matched to a gene: 5. The CDR3 sequence is 15 residues long. In DNA form, the CDR3 reads TGTGCCAGCAGCTCCGTGACAGGGTGGGCCAACGTCCTGACTTTC. This encodes CASSSVTGWANVLTF.

The chain is built from TRBV24-1 and TRBJ2-2, with 9 nucleotides matching TRBD1. This CDR3 spans 16 amino acids. Germline trimming cut 4 bases from V and 6 bases from J; bases unmatched to any gene: 8. CDR1 and CDR2 (germline): KGHDR, SFDVKD. The CDR3 DNA reads as TGTGCCACCAGTGACCCGGGACAGGGCCCGGCCGGGGAGCTGTTTTTT. Translation: CATSDPGQGPAGELFF.

This sequence joins TRBV5-1 and TRBJ2-3; TRBD1 might be the D (7 bases). Trimming removed 5 bases at V and 5 bases at J, with 12 bases between. Per the germline V gene, CDR1 is SGHRS and CDR2 is YFSETQ. The CDR3 is 13 amino acids. The CDR3 reads CASRGTAGDTQYF. The CDR3 region has the DNA TGCGCCAGCAGAGGGACAGCGGGAGATACGCAGTATTTT.